A selection of T cell receptor beta chains follows, all from one sample in a study of T-cell memory formation after mild COVID-19. TCRdb independently ran MiXCR on the 5' RACE reads; one entry per CDR3 protein. The table includes about 320,000 distinct CDR3 sequences, more than 13% detected once. The specimen was PBMCs or a T cell subset sorted from them (not recorded which). The receptors were gathered from a man aged 18 to 35 who had mild COVID-19 (a few samples of this study predate the infection). Cell type and time point are not known. Each CDR3 is given with its conserved first and last residue. Fields, in order: clone size, V gene, D gene, J gene, CDR3 DNA, CDR3 protein. A D gene is named only where the DNA matches it firmly. Where a row states a size, it is once, few, many or the class of an expanded clone; other rows omit it.

clone_size: few
v_call: TRBV5-1
d_call: NA
j_call: TRBJ2-3
cdr3_nt: TGCGCCAGCAGCCCAACCGGACAGCACTATACGCAGTATTTT
cdr3_aa: CASSPTGQHYTQYF

clone_size: NA
v_call: TRBV20-1
d_call: TRBD1
j_call: TRBJ1-1
cdr3_nt: TGCAGTGCCATACTAACGGGAGGGGACAGGGTCACTGAAGCTTTCTTT
cdr3_aa: CSAILTGGDRVTEAFF

clone_size: NA
v_call: TRBV20-1
d_call: NA
j_call: TRBJ1-5
cdr3_nt: TGCAGTGCCGCTCTCGGGGGGCGAATAGGTAGCAATCAGCCCCAGCATTTT
cdr3_aa: CSAALGGRIGSNQPQHF

clone_size: NA
v_call: TRBV11-2
d_call: NA
j_call: TRBJ1-1
cdr3_nt: TGTGCCAGCAGCTTAGATATCTCTCTCGAGGACACTGAAGCTTTCTTT
cdr3_aa: CASSLDISLEDTEAFF

clone_size: few
v_call: TRBV19
d_call: NA
j_call: TRBJ1-3
cdr3_nt: TGTGCCAGTAGTACACTCGACAGTTCTGGAAACACCATATATTTT
cdr3_aa: CASSTLDSSGNTIYF

clone_size: NA
v_call: TRBV7-9
d_call: NA
j_call: TRBJ2-2
cdr3_nt: TGTGCCAGCAGCTTATTTGTGGGGACCGGGGAGCTGTTTTTT
cdr3_aa: CASSLFVGTGELFF

clone_size: once
v_call: TRBV7-2
d_call: NA
j_call: TRBJ2-5
cdr3_nt: TGTGCCAGCAGCCTCCATAGCCAAGAGACCCAGTACTTC
cdr3_aa: CASSLHSQETQYF

clone_size: many
v_call: TRBV10-3
d_call: TRBD1
j_call: TRBJ2-7
cdr3_nt: TGTGCCATCAGTGGGACAGGGAAGAATTACGAGCAGTACTTC
cdr3_aa: CAISGTGKNYEQYF

clone_size: NA
v_call: TRBV7-2
d_call: NA
j_call: TRBJ1-3
cdr3_nt: TGTGCCAGCAGCTCCCGGGGGACTGGAAACACCATATATTTT
cdr3_aa: CASSSRGTGNTIYF

clone_size: NA
v_call: TRBV5-1
d_call: TRBD1
j_call: TRBJ2-7
cdr3_nt: TGCGCCAGCAGCTTGGAAACAGGGGGCGTGTGGCGATGGCAGTACTTC
cdr3_aa: CASSLETGGVWRWQYF

clone_size: NA
v_call: TRBV20-1
d_call: TRBD1
j_call: TRBJ2-7
cdr3_nt: TGCAGTGCTAGTGATGGACAGGGGGTTAGCTCCTACGAGCAGTACTTC
cdr3_aa: CSASDGQGVSSYEQYF

clone_size: few
v_call: TRBV4-2
d_call: NA
j_call: TRBJ2-1
cdr3_nt: TGTGCCAGCAGCCAAGAATTGGTCAGCTCCTACAATGAGCAGTTCTTC
cdr3_aa: CASSQELVSSYNEQFF

clone_size: NA
v_call: TRBV2
d_call: NA
j_call: TRBJ2-3
cdr3_nt: TGTGCCAGCAGTGCTCTGGGACGCGGAGATACGCAGTATTTT
cdr3_aa: CASSALGRGDTQYF

clone_size: few
v_call: TRBV4-1
d_call: TRBD2
j_call: TRBJ2-7
cdr3_nt: TGCGCCAGCAGCCAGAACGCCGGGCGGGGGTCCTACGAGCAGTACTTC
cdr3_aa: CASSQNAGRGSYEQYF

clone_size: few
v_call: TRBV14
d_call: TRBD2
j_call: TRBJ2-1
cdr3_nt: TGTGCCAGCAGCCAACAGACAACTAGCGGGGGCTACAATGAGCAGTTCTTC
cdr3_aa: CASSQQTTSGGYNEQFF

clone_size: few
v_call: TRBV2
d_call: NA
j_call: TRBJ1-2
cdr3_nt: TGTGCCAGCAGTGAATATCCGGGTGGCTACACCTTC
cdr3_aa: CASSEYPGGYTF

clone_size: few
v_call: TRBV7-2
d_call: NA
j_call: TRBJ1-1
cdr3_nt: TGTGCCAGCAGCTTATCCCGGGAGGAGGAAGCTTTCTTT
cdr3_aa: CASSLSREEEAFF

clone_size: few
v_call: TRBV7-9
d_call: TRBD1
j_call: TRBJ1-2
cdr3_nt: TGTGCCAGCAGCTTGAAGGGGGCTGAATATGGCTACACCTTC
cdr3_aa: CASSLKGAEYGYTF

clone_size: NA
v_call: TRBV4-1
d_call: NA
j_call: TRBJ1-2
cdr3_nt: TGCGCCAGCAGCCAGTTCGGGGGGGGCCATGGCTACACCTTC
cdr3_aa: CASSQFGGGHGYTF